Listed below are T cell receptor beta chains from one sample, sequenced in a study of T cells in Graves' hyperthyroidism and ophthalmopathy. TCRdb called the multiplex PCR reads again in MiXCR, with one record for every CDR3 protein. The sample lists approximately 690,000 distinct CDR3 sequences, around 20% occurring once. The sample comprised blood. These receptor sequences come from a young man with Graves' ophthalmopathy. Both conserved end residues are part of each CDR3.

CDR3: CSASNRGYNEQFF; length: 13; J: TRBJ2-1; V: TRBV20-1
CDR3: CASSAQGVGVLTNEKLFF; length: 18; J: TRBJ1-4; V: TRBV7-6
CDR3: CASSQNRHSNQPQHF; length: 15; J: TRBJ1-5; V: TRBV3-1
CDR3: CASSHPPANIQYF; length: 13; J: TRBJ2-4; V: TRBV11-1
CDR3: CASPRGNTEAFF; length: 12; J: TRBJ1-1; V: TRBV2
CDR3: CASSPTGDQPQHF; length: 13; J: TRBJ1-5; V: TRBV18
CDR3: CASSWDPGTDTQYF; length: 14; J: TRBJ2-3; V: TRBV7-3
CDR3: CASSPTPTSYNEQFF; length: 15; J: TRBJ2-1; V: TRBV6-4
CDR3: CAISQTQDRRQFF; length: 13; J: TRBJ2-1; V: TRBV28
CDR3: CATSRPGRGRSYEQYF; length: 16; J: TRBJ2-7; V: TRBV15
CDR3: CASRNTYNEQFF; length: 12; J: TRBJ2-1; V: TRBV6-2/TRBV6-3
CDR3: CSARTSRNTGELFF; length: 14; J: TRBJ2-2; V: TRBV20-1
CDR3: CASSLSPGQGHEQYF; length: 15; J: TRBJ2-7; V: TRBV28
CDR3: CATSRLRGQHHGTSGSYNEQFF; length: 22; J: TRBJ2-1; V: TRBV15
CDR3: CASSIWSPVGQPQHF; length: 15; J: TRBJ1-5; V: TRBV19
CDR3: CASSQEWGRTGELFF; length: 15; J: TRBJ2-2; V: TRBV14
CDR3: CASSVQGYGDEKLFF; length: 15; J: TRBJ1-4; V: TRBV10-2
CDR3: CASRADRNTGELFF; length: 14; J: TRBJ2-2; V: TRBV6-2/TRBV6-3
CDR3: CASRLQGPRTEAFF; length: 14; J: TRBJ1-1; V: TRBV5-1
CDR3: CASSQVVQETQYF; length: 13; J: TRBJ2-5; V: TRBV4-1
CDR3: CASRKGEPTLAKNIQYF; length: 17; J: TRBJ2-4; V: TRBV27
CDR3: CAWTPGGASPLHF; length: 13; J: TRBJ1-6; V: TRBV30
CDR3: CASSEVGGSSYEQYF; length: 15; J: TRBJ2-7; V: TRBV27
CDR3: CASSLRTGTSGTYNEQFF; length: 18; J: TRBJ2-1; V: TRBV11-2
CDR3: CASSLRSRDRATDTQYF; length: 17; J: TRBJ2-3; V: TRBV28
CDR3: CSARVAGVYEQYF; length: 13; J: TRBJ2-7; V: TRBV20-1
CDR3: CSARDRKKLGANVLTF; length: 16; J: TRBJ2-6; V: TRBV20-1
CDR3: CASSMDLTSGNPSNYEQYF; length: 19; J: TRBJ2-7; V: TRBV28
CDR3: CASSQTGTVKETQYF; length: 15; J: TRBJ2-5; V: TRBV18
CDR3: CAWSGGLGQPQHF; length: 13; J: TRBJ1-5; V: TRBV30
CDR3: CSARDGLAGGPNNEQFF; length: 17; J: TRBJ2-1; V: TRBV20-1
CDR3: CASSPVVSGPYEQYF; length: 15; J: TRBJ2-7; V: TRBV3-1
CDR3: CASSYSNAYEQYF; length: 13; J: TRBJ2-7; V: TRBV6-5
CDR3: CASSMAAGGYNEQFF; length: 15; J: TRBJ2-1; V: TRBV19
CDR3: CATSVGGVGYEQYF; length: 14; J: TRBJ2-7; V: TRBV7-9
CDR3: CASSWDYTMTQFF; length: 13; J: TRBJ2-1; V: TRBV12-3/TRBV12-4
CDR3: CASSPQRGTGVGEAFF; length: 16; J: TRBJ1-1; V: TRBV9
CDR3: CATSRDRGDRQETQYF; length: 16; J: TRBJ2-5; V: TRBV15
CDR3: CASRGQGALEQYF; length: 13; J: TRBJ2-7; V: TRBV2
CDR3: CAISGDPTYEQYF; length: 13; J: TRBJ2-7; V: TRBV10-3
CDR3: CASSPRRMNYGYTF; length: 14; J: TRBJ1-2; V: TRBV3-1
CDR3: CASSPGQGIGADHEQYF; length: 17; J: TRBJ2-7; V: TRBV18
CDR3: CASSAGSGTGPSYEQYF; length: 17; J: TRBJ2-7; V: TRBV5-5
CDR3: CASSQTGASLYEQYF; length: 15; J: TRBJ2-7; V: TRBV11-2
CDR3: CASAPGQGYAGELFF; length: 15; J: TRBJ2-2; V: TRBV27
CDR3: CASSRVYEQYF; length: 11; J: TRBJ2-7; V: TRBV27
CDR3: CASSSVRANRNEQYF; length: 15; J: TRBJ2-7; V: TRBV6-2/TRBV6-3
CDR3: CASSPMGAYEQYF; length: 13; J: TRBJ2-7; V: TRBV7-2
CDR3: CASSLVGSSSTDTQYF; length: 16; J: TRBJ2-3; V: TRBV5-4
CDR3: CASSRVLSGRPYEQYF; length: 16; J: TRBJ2-7; V: TRBV27
CDR3: CASSYSRGGHGNEQFF; length: 16; J: TRBJ2-1; V: TRBV6-5
CDR3: CASSEVLTGNTEAFF; length: 15; J: TRBJ1-1; V: TRBV6-1
CDR3: CSARDLRRLAGVSGTDTQYF; length: 20; J: TRBJ2-3; V: TRBV20-1
CDR3: CASSGQQNTEAFF; length: 13; J: TRBJ1-1; V: TRBV28
CDR3: CASSSRTGISDNEQFF; length: 16; J: TRBJ2-1; V: TRBV7-3
CDR3: CAISQGYGNQPQHF; length: 14; J: TRBJ1-5; V: TRBV10-3
CDR3: CASSVNTEGSEKLFF; length: 15; J: TRBJ1-4; V: TRBV5-1
CDR3: CASSTSSGRAGVGELFF; length: 17; J: TRBJ2-2; V: TRBV28
CDR3: CASSGGTGVYTEAFF; length: 15; J: TRBJ1-1; V: TRBV7-9